This TCR beta chain was identified during a study of vaccination and CD4 T cells after COVID-19. The wider study: As a positive control, some control cultures were given a CEFX pool, while others were given an HIV-1 Nef pool or no peptide.

Trimming took 1 base from V and 5 from J, leaving 11 bases between them. This CDR3 has 14 residues. Germline values: CDR1 MNHNS, CDR2 SASEGT. The sample's treatment: roughly 11-day PBMC culture with coronavirus spike peptide pools or control peptides (ViraFEST assay). Unexposed donor CD4+ T cells predated the COVID-19 pandemic, collected 2011-2018. At days 3 and 7, half the medium was exchanged for fresh IL-2 medium. The Oncomine TCR Beta short-read assay was what sequenced the DNA obtained from cultured CD4+ T cells. TCRdb analysed the PCR reads with MiXCR anew, one entry per CDR3 protein. This table has 6,500 to 8,000 distinct CDR3 sequences, 60% to 80% appearing once. This clonotype was counted only a few times. Its antigen is undetermined.

The sample consisted of CD4+ T cells from blood, cultured in vitro. The receptor's source is a human donor in good health. The chain has TRBV6-1 and TRBJ1-2, with a weak D call TRBD1 (6 bases). Written as DNA, the CDR3 is TGTGCCAGCAGTGAAGGTTCAGGGGTATATGGCTACACCTTC. This translates into CASSEGSGVYGYTF.